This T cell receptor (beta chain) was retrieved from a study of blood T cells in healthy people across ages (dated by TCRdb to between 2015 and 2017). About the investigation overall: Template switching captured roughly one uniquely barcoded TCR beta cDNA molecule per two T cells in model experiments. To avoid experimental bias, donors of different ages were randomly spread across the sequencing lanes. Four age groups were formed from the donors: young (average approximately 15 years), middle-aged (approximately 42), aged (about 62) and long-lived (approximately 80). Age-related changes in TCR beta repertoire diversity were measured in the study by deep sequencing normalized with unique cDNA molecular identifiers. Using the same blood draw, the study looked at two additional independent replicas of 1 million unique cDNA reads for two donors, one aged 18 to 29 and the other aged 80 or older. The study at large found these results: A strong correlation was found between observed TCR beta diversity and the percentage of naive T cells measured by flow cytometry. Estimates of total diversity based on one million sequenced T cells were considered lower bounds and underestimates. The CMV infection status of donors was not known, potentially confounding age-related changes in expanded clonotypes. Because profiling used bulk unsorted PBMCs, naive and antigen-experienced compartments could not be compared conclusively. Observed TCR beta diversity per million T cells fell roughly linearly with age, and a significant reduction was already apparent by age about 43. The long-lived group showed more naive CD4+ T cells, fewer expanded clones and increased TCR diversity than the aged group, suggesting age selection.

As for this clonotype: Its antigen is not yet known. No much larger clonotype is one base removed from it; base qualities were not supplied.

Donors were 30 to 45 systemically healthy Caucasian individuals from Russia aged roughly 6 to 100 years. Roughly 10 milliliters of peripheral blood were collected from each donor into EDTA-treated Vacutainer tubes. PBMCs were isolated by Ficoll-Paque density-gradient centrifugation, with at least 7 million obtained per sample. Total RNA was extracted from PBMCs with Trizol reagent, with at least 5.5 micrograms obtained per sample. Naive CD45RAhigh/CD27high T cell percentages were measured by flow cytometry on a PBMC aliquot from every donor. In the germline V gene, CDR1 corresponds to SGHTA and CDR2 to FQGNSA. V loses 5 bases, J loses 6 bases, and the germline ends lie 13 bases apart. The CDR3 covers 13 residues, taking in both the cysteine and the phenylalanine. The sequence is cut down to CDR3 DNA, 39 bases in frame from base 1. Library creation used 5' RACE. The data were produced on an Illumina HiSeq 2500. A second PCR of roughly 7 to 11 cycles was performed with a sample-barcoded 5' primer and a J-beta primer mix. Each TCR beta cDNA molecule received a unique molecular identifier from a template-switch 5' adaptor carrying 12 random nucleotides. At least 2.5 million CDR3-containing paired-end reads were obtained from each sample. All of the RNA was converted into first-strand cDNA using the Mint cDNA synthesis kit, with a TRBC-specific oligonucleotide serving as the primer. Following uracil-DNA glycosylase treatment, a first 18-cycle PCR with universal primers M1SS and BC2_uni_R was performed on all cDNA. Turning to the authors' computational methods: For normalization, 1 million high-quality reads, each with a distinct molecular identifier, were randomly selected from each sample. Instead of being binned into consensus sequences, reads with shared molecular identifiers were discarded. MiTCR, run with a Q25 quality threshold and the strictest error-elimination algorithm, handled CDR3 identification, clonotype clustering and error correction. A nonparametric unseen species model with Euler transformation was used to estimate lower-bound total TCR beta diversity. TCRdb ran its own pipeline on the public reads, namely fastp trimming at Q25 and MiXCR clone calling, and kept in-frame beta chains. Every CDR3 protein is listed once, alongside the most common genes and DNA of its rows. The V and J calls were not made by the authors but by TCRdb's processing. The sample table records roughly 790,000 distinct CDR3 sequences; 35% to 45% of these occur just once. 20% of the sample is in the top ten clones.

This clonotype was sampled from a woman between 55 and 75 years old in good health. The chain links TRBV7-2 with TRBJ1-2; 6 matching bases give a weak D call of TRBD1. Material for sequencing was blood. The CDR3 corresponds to CASSIQGSDGYTF. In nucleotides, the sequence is TGTGCCAGCAGCATTCAGGGGTCGGATGGCTACACCTTC.